This T cell receptor (beta chain) was obtained from a study of T cell responses to AZD1222 COVID-19 vaccine. Samples with a second dose at about 4 or about 12 weeks were pooled together. The CDR3 covers 15 residues. V was cut by 5 bases and J by 4 bases, with 16 bases left in between. Looked up from germline, CDR1 is SGHVS and CDR2 is FNYEAQ. The study's findings and limits: Most donors were white British and more were female, and clonal diversity was possibly underestimated. Researchers took repertoire samples only after the peak T cell response had come. The breadth and depth of Spike-specific TCRs increased once two AZD1222 doses had been given.

TCRdb's copy holds only in-frame clones and misses some; the assay was immunoSEQ multiplex PCR. The sample shows 83,000 or so clones, about 88% of them seen only once. This clone has more than one count but fewer than ten. Its specificity is unknown. This rearrangement joins TRBV7-6 to TRBJ2-3, with D possibly matching TRBD2 (6 bases). Specimen: peripheral blood, collected 28 days after the second AZD1222 dose. The receptor was derived from an adult who received the AZD1222 COVID-19 vaccine. CDR3 DNA sequence: TGTGCCAGCAGCCTAATAGCGGTACCTTCAGATACGCAGTATTTT. This translates into CASSLIAVPSDTQYF.